This TCR beta chain was documented in a study of radiotherapy plus CTLA-4 blockade in lung cancer. About the research overall: Patients showed objective responses in 18% of cases and disease control in roughly 30%. Study-wide findings and caveats: Among reported predictors of response, early blood T cell clone dynamics with interferon-beta performed best. Clones of tumor-derived TCRs expanded in blood after radiotherapy plus ipilimumab.

Germline CDR1 ENHRY, CDR2 SYGVKD. The V gene lost 3 bases and the J gene lost 4 bases, with 18 bases spanning the gap. This CDR3 comprises 16 residues. This clone was found a few times. Its antigen remains unidentified. Produced via immunoSEQ multiplex PCR; TCRdb's table is partial and in-frame only. The sample holds fewer than 100,000 clones; under 80% are singletons and the top ten take about 23%. This TCR was recovered from a human donor with non-small cell lung cancer whose response to radiotherapy plus ipilimumab could not be evaluated. Some clones in this sample may be carry-over from other donors' samples. This material consisted of peripheral blood, taken from a patient treated with radiotherapy plus ipilimumab. The chain uses TRBV10-3 and TRBJ1-2, with D unclear. In DNA, the CDR3 is TGTGCCATCAGTGACGGGTTGGCCGCCCCCCTCTATGGCTACACCTTC. Its protein product is CAISDGLAAPLYGYTF.